The 2 T cell receptor beta chains reported below all come from one sample, sequenced in a study of breast tumors, draining lymph nodes, adjacent tissues. TCRdb re-called the multiplex PCR reads through MiXCR, storing one row per CDR3 protein. The table has about 230,000 distinct CDR3 sequences, roughly 32% seen once. The lymph nodes were axillary draining lymph nodes from breast cancer patients. Sequences were obtained from axillary lymph node tissue. The receptor source for this set is a female donor with breast cancer. Some clones in this sample may be carry-over from other donors' samples.

The sample holds a few counts of this clonotype. A much bigger clone sits one base away, suggesting this may be a read error. The rearrangement joins TRBV24-1 to TRBJ1-2; TRBD1 might be the D (5 bases). The CDR3 consists of 12 residues. V lost 9 bases and J 4 bases, leaving 11 bases between the germline ends. CDR1 and CDR2 (germline): KGHDR, SFDVKD. The CDR3 reads CATSSGSYGYTF. In DNA form, the CDR3 reads TGTGCCACCTCGTCAGGGAGCTATGGCTACACCTTC.

J is TRBJ1-2 and V is TRBV4-3; 9 bases agree with TRBD1. CDR3 length: 18 amino acids. CDR1 and CDR2 from the germline V gene are LGHNA and YSLEER. V gave up 0 bases and J gave up 5 bases; unmatched junction bases: 13. CDR3 in amino acids: CASSQEGTGTGSSYGYTF. Written as DNA, the CDR3 is TGCGCCAGCAGCCAAGAAGGGACCGGGACAGGGTCGTCTTATGGCTACACCTTC.